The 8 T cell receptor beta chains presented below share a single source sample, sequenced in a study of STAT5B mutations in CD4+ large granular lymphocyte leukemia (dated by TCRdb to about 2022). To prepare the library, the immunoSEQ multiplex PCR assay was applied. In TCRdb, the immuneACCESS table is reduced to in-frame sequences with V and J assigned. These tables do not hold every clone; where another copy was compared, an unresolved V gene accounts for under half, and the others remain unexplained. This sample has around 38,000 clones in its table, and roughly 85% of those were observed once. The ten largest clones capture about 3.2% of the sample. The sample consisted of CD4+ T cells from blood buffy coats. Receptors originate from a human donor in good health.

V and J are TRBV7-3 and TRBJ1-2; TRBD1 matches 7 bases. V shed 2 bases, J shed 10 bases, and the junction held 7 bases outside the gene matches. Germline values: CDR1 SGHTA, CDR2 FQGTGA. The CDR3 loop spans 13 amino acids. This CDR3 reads CASSLGRQGDYTF. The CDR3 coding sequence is TGTGCCAGCAGCTTAGGGAGACAGGGAGACTACACCTTC.

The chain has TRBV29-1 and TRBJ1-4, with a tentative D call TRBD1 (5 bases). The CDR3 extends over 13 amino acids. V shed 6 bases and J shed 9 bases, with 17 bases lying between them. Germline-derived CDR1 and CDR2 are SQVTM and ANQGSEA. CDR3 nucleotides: TGCAGCGTCGCGAGGGACCTGGGGCAAAAACTGTTTTTT. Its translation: CSVARDLGQKLFF. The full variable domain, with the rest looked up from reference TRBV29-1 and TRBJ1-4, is SAVISQKPSRDICQRGTSLTIQCQVDSQVTMMFWYRQQPGQSLTLIATANQGSEATYESGFVIDKFPISRPNLTFSTLTVSNMSPEDSSIYLCSVARDLGQKLFFGSGTQLSVL.

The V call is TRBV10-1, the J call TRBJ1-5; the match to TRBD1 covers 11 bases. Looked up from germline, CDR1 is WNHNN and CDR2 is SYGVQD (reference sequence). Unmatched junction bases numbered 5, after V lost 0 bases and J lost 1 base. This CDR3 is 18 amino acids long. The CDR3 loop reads CASSESDRGRVSNQPQHF. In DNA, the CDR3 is TGCGCCAGCAGTGAGTCGGACAGGGGGCGCGTAAGCAATCAGCCCCAGCATTTT.

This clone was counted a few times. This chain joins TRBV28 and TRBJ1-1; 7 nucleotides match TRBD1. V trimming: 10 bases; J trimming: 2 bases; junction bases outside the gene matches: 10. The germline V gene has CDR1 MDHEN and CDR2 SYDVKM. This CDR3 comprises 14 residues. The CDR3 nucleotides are TGTGCCACCGTGACAGGGTTTCGTAACACTGAAGCTTTCTTT. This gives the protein CATVTGFRNTEAFF.

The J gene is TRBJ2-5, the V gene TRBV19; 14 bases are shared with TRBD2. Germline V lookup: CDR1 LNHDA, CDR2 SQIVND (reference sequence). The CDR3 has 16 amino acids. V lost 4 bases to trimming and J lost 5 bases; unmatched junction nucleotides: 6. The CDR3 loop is CASSTGTSGSGETQYF. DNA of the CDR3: TGTGCCAGTAGTACGGGGACTAGCGGGAGTGGCGAGACCCAGTACTTC.

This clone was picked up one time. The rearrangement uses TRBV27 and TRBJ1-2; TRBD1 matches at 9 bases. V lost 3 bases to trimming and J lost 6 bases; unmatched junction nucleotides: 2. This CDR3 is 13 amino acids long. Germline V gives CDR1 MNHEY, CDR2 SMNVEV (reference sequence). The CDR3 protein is CASSFRTGDGYTF. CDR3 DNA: TGTGCCAGCAGTTTTCGGACAGGGGATGGCTACACCTTC.

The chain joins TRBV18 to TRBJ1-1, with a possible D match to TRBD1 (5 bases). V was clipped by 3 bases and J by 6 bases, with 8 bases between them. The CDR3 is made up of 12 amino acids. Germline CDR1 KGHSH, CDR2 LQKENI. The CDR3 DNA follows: TGTGCCAGCTCACCTCAGGGAGCTGAAGCTTTCTTT. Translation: CASSPQGAEAFF.

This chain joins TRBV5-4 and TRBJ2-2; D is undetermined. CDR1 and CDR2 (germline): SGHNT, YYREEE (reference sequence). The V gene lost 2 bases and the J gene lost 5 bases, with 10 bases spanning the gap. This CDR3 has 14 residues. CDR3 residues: CASSFYSGTGELFF. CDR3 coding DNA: TGTGCCAGCAGCTTTTATAGTGGGACCGGGGAGCTGTTTTTT. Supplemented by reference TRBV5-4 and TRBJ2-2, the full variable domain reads ETGVTQSPTHLIKTRGQQVTLRCSSQSGHNTVSWYQQALGQGPQFIFQYYREEENGRGNFPPRFSGLQFPNYSSELNVNALELDDSALYLCASSFYSGTGELFFGEGSRLTVL.